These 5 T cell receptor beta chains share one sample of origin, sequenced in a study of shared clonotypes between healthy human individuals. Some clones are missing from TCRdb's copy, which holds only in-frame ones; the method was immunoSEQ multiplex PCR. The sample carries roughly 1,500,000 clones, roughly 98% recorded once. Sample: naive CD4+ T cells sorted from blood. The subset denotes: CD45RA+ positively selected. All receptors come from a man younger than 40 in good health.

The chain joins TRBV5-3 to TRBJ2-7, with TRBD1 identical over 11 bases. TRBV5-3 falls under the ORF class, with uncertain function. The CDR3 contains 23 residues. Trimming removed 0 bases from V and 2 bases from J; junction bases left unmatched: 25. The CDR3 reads CARSLGRGTGGYLNLAEPYEQYF. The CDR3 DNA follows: TGTGCCAGAAGCTTGGGGCGCGGGACAGGGGGATACCTTAACTTAGCGGAACCCTACGAGCAGTACTTC.

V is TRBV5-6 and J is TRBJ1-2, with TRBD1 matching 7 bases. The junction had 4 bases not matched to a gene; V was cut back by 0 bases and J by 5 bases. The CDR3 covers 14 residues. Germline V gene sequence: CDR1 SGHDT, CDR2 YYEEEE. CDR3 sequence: CASSLGTGKYGYTF. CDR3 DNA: TGTGCCAGCAGCTTGGGGACAGGAAAATATGGCTACACCTTC.

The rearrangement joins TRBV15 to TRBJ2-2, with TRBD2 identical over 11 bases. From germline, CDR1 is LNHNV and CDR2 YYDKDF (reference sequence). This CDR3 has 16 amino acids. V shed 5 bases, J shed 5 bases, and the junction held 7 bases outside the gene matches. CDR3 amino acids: CATSFVGLAETGELFF. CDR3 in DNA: TGTGCCACCAGCTTCGTGGGACTAGCGGAAACCGGGGAGCTGTTTTTT.

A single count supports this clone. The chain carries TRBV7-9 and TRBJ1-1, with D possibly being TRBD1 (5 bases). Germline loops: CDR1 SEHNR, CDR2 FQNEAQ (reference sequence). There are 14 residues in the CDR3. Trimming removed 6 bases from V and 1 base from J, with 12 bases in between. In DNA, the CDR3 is TGTGCCAGCAGTCCTAGACAGAGGAACACTGAAGCTTTCTTT. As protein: CASSPRQRNTEAFF.

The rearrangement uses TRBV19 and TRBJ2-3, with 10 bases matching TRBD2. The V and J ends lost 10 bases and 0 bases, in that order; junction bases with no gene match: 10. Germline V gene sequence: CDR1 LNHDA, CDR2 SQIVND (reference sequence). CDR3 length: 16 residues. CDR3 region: CATSFLAGGSTDTQYF. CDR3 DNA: TGTGCCACATCTTTCTTAGCGGGAGGAAGCACAGATACGCAGTATTTT. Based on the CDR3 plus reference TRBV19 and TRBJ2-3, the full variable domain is DGGITQSPKYLFRKEGQNVTLSCEQNLNHDAMYWYRQDPGQGLRLIYYSQIVNDFQKGDIAEGYSVSREKKESFPLTVTSAQKNPTAFYLCATSFLAGGSTDTQYFGPGTRLTVL.